The rows below give T cell receptor beta chains drawn from one sample of a study of T cell responses to AZD1222 COVID-19 vaccine. The protocol was immunoSEQ multiplex PCR, while the TCRdb copy is restricted to in-frame clones and leaves out a portion. This table has tens of thousands of clones, approximately 83% appearing once. The specimen was peripheral blood, collected 28 days after the second AZD1222 dose. The receptor set was obtained from an adult who received the AZD1222 COVID-19 vaccine. CDR3s include the opening cysteine and the closing phenylalanine or tryptophan. A D gene is named only where the DNA matches it firmly. Size is omitted from some rows. Given values are once, few, many or a class for expanded clones.

V gene,D gene,clone size,J gene,CDR3 protein,CDR3 DNA
TRBV18,.,.,TRBJ2-7,CASSPYQVSYEQYF,TGTGCCAGCTCACCTTATCAGGTGTCCTACGAGCAGTACTTC
TRBV9,.,.,TRBJ2-1,CASSVGGGGLYNEQFF,TGTGCCAGCAGCGTAGGTGGAGGGGGCCTCTACAATGAGCAGTTCTTC
TRBV27,.,.,TRBJ1-2,CASKGGQGSPQLYGYTF,TGTGCCAGCAAAGGCGGGCAGGGCTCCCCTCAACTCTATGGCTACACCTTC
TRBV9,TRBD2,.,TRBJ2-3,CASSARLAGTLSDTQYF,TGTGCCAGCAGCGCCAGACTAGCGGGAACCCTTTCAGATACGCAGTATTTT
TRBV19,.,medium-sized,TRBJ2-7,CASSIRDVSYEQYF,TGTGCCAGTAGTATCCGGGACGTTTCCTACGAGCAGTACTTC
TRBV6-5,.,.,TRBJ1-5,CASRDMASSNQPQHF,TGTGCCAGCAGGGATATGGCCAGCTCGAATCAGCCCCAGCATTTT
TRBV5-6,.,.,TRBJ2-7,CASSFTGFSYEQYF,TGTGCCAGCAGCTTTACAGGGTTTTCCTACGAGCAGTACTTC
TRBV11-1,.,.,TRBJ2-3,CASSLESRGGDTQYF,TGTGCCAGCAGCTTAGAATCCAGGGGAGGGGATACGCAGTATTTT
TRBV18,.,few,TRBJ1-5,CASSPENQPQHF,TGTGCCAGCTCACCGGAAAATCAGCCCCAGCATTTT
TRBV5-1,TRBD1,.,TRBJ2-6,CASSPGTGSGANVLTF,TGCGCCAGCAGCCCCGGGACAGGGTCTGGGGCCAACGTCCTGACTTTC
TRBV7-9,.,.,TRBJ2-7,CASSGQAYEQYF,TGTGCCAGCAGCGGTCAGGCCTACGAGCAGTACTTC
TRBV12-3/TRBV12-4,.,.,TRBJ1-1,CASSSTSKAFF,TGTGCCAGCAGTTCGACAAGCAAAGCTTTCTTT
TRBV11-1,TRBD2,.,TRBJ2-3,CASSLLWRGGPDTQYF,TGTGCCAGCAGCTTACTGTGGCGGGGGGGCCCAGATACGCAGTATTTT
TRBV27,TRBD1,.,TRBJ1-1,CASALGTGGTEAFF,TGTGCCAGCGCATTAGGGACAGGGGGGACTGAAGCTTTCTTT
TRBV6-5,.,.,TRBJ2-7,CASSPGSYEQYF,TGTGCCAGCAGCCCCGGATCCTACGAGCAGTACTTC
TRBV7-3,.,once,TRBJ2-1,CASSLMDSPYNEQFF,TGTGCCAGCAGCTTAATGGACTCCCCCTACAATGAGCAGTTCTTC
TRBV6-5,.,few,TRBJ2-7,CASSYSYLHEQYF,TGTGCCAGCAGTTACTCGTATCTACACGAGCAGTACTTC
TRBV27,.,.,TRBJ2-5,CATQSRYQETQYF,TGTGCCACCCAGTCCAGGTACCAAGAGACCCAGTACTTC
TRBV28,TRBD1,.,TRBJ2-6,CASKTGTGVFSGANVLTF,TGTGCCAGCAAGACCGGGACAGGGGTTTTCTCTGGGGCCAACGTCCTGACTTTC
TRBV7-3,.,.,TRBJ2-1,CASSKGGRGPLPPDNEQFF,TGTGCCAGCAGCAAAGGGGGGCGAGGGCCGCTACCCCCAGACAATGAGCAGTTCTTC
TRBV15,.,.,TRBJ1-2,CATSARTATHGYTF,TGTGCCACCAGCGCTAGGACGGCCACGCATGGCTACACCTTC
TRBV4-1,TRBD1,.,TRBJ1-5,CASSQGGLVGTAYQPQHF,TGCGCCAGCAGCCAAGGGGGCCTGGTTGGGACAGCCTATCAGCCCCAGCATTTT